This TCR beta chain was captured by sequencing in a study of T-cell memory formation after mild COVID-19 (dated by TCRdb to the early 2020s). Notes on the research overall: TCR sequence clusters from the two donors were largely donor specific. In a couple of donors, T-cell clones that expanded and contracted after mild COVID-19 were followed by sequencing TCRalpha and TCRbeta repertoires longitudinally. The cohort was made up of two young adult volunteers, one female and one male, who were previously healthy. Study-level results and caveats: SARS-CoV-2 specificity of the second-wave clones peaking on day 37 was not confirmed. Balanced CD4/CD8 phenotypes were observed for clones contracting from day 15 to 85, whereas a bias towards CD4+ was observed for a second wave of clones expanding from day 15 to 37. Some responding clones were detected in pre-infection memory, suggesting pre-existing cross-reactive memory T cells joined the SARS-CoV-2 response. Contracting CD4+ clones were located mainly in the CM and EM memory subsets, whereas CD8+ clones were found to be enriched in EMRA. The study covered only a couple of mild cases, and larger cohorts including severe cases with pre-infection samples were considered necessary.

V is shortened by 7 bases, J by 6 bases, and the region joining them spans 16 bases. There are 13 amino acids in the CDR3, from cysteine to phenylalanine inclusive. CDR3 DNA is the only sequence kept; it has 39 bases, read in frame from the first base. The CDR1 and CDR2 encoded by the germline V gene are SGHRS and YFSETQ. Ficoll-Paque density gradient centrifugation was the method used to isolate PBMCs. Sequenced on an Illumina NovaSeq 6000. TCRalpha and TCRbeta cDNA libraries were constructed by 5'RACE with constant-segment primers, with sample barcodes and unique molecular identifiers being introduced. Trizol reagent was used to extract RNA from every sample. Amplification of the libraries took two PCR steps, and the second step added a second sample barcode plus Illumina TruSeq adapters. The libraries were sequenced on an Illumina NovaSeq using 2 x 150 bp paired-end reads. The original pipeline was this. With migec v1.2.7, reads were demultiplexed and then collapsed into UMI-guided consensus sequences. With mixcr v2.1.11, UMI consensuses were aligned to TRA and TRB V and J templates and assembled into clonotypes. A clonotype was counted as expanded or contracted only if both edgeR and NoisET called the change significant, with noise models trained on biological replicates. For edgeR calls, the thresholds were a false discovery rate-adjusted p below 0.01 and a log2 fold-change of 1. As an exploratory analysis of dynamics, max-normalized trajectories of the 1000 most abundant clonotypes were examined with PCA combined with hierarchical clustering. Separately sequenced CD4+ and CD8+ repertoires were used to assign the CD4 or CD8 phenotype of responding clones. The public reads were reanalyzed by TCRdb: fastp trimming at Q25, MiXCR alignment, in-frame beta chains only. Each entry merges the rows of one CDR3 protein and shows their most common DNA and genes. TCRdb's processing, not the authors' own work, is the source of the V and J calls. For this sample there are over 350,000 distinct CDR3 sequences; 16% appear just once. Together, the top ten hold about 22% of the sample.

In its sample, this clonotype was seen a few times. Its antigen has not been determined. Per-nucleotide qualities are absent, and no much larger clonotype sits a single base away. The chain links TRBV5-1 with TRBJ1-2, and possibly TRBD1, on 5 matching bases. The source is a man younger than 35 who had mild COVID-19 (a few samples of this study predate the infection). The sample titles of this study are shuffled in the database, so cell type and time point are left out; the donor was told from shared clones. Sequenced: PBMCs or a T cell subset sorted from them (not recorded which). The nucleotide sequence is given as TGCGCCAGCGTGGCAGAGGGCAGGGATGGCTACACCTTC. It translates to CASVAEGRDGYTF. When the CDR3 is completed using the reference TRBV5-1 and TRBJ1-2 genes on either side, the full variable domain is KAGVTQTPRYLIKTRGQQVTLSCSPISGHRSVSWYQQTPGQGLQFLFEYFSETQRNKGNFPGRFSGRQFSNSRSEMNVSTLELGDSALYLCASVAEGRDGYTFGSGTRLTVV.